This T cell receptor beta chain originates from a study of blood T cell repertoires in COVID-19. Study as a whole: Material from acute and convalescent COVID-19 was sourced from the United States, Italy and Spain. PBMCs, B-cell-depleted T cells, or T cells provided the cDNA or gDNA that made up the material.

In the authors' methods: From reference gene primer amplification, estimates of nucleated cell counts were derived. Produced via immunoSEQ multiplex PCR; TCRdb's table is partial and in-frame only. V and J calls plus clone size are reproduced from that table; the DNA served to infer D and trimming. Of roughly 120,000 clones in the sample, approximately 85% were seen once. Seattle-derived patients entered the study during active infection and were followed longitudinally. The sequence was collected from a woman at least 80 years old with COVID-19, enrolled during active disease. The sample consisted of peripheral blood.

In DNA form, the CDR3 reads TGTGCCACCAGAACAGAGAATAATTCACCCCTCCACTTT. Protein product: CATRTENNSPLHF. The V call is TRBV15, the J call TRBJ1-6; D gene ambiguous. This CDR3 has 13 residues. Trimming removed 6 bases from V and 5 bases from J, with 8 bases in between. Germline V gene lookup returns CDR1 LNHNV and CDR2 YYDKDF (reference sequence).